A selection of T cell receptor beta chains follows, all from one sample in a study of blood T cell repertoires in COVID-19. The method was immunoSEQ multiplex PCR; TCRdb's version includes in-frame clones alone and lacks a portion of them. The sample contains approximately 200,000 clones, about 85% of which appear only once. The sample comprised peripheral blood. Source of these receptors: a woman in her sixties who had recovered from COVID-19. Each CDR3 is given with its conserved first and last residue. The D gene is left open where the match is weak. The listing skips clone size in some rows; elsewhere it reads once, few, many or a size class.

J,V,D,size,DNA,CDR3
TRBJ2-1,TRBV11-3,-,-,TGTGCCAGCAGCTTAGGCGGGGGCACTTACAATGAGCAGTTCTTC,CASSLGGGTYNEQFF
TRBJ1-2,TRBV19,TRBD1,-,TGTGCCAGTAGTATGGGACAGGGGTATAGCGGCTACACCTTC,CASSMGQGYSGYTF
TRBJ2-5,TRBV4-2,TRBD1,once,TGTGCCAGCAGCCATCCCTGGGGAAAACAGGGGGCTGCAGAGACCCAGTACTTC,CASSHPWGKQGAAETQYF
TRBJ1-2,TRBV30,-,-,TGTGCCTGGAGTTATGGACAGTGGACCTATGGCTACACCTTC,CAWSYGQWTYGYTF
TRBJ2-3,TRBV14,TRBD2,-,TGTGCCAGCAGCCGACGAATAGCGGGAGCTCTGGCAGATACGCAGTATTTT,CASSRRIAGALADTQYF
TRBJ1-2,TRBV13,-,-,TGTGCCAGCAGCTCTCAGGGTGGCCCAGGCTATGGCTACACCTTC,CASSSQGGPGYGYTF
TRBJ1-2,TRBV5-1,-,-,TGCGCCAGCAGCTTGCTTCCAGGGGTCGACTATGGCTACACCTTC,CASSLLPGVDYGYTF
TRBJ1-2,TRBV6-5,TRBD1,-,TGTGCCAGCAGTTACATATATCCGGGACAGTTCTATGGCTACACCTTC,CASSYIYPGQFYGYTF
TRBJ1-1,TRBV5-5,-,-,TGTGCCAGCAGTTTCGGACAGCCGAGAATGAACACTGAAGCTTTCTTT,CASSFGQPRMNTEAFF
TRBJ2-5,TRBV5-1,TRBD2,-,TGCGCCAGCAGCTTCCGAGCGGGGGGGCGAGAGACCCAGTACTTC,CASSFRAGGRETQYF
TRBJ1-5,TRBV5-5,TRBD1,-,TGTGCCAGCAGCGGGACAGGGTATCAAGGCCAGCCCCAGCATTTT,CASSGTGYQGQPQHF
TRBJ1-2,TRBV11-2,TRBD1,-,TGTGCCAGCAGAGGCCTCAGGGACAGGGGGCGGTCTAACTATGGCTACACCTTC,CASRGLRDRGRSNYGYTF
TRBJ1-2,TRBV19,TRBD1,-,TGTGCCAGTAGTTGGGACAGGGATTTGACTGGCTACACCTTC,CASSWDRDLTGYTF
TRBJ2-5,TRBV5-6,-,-,TGTGCCAGCAGCGGCGGAGGAGGGGCAGAGACCCAGTACTTC,CASSGGGGAETQYF
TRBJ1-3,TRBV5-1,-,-,TGCGCCAGCAGCTTGGATGCAGGGCCTGGAAACACCATATATTTT,CASSLDAGPGNTIYF
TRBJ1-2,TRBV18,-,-,TGTGCCAGCTCACTGATGGAGGGAGACCTATATGGCTACACCTTC,CASSLMEGDLYGYTF
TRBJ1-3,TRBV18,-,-,TGTGCCAGCTCACCACCGGCAGGGATCTCTGGAAACACCATATATTTT,CASSPPAGISGNTIYF
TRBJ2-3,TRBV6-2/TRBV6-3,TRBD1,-,TGTGCCAGCAGTACCCGGGACAGGGGTGGAGATACGCAGTATTTT,CASSTRDRGGDTQYF
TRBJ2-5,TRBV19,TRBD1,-,TGTGCCAGTAGTATAGTGACAGGGCGTGAGAGTGAGACCCAGTACTTC,CASSIVTGRESETQYF
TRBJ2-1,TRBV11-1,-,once,TGTGCCAGCAGCCGAGGTCCGAGCTCCTACAATGAGCAGTTCTTC,CASSRGPSSYNEQFF
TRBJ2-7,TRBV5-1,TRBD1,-,TGCGCCAGCAGCTTGAACTCGCGCGGTCAGGGGGCAACCTACGAGCAGTACTTC,CASSLNSRGQGATYEQYF
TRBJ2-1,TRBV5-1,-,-,TGCGCCAGCAGCTTGGCGTTCCCCGCCTACAATGAGCAGTTCTTC,CASSLAFPAYNEQFF
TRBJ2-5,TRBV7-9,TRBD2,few,TGTGCCAGCAGCTCCCTTTGGCGGGGGATGGAGACCCAGTACTTC,CASSSLWRGMETQYF
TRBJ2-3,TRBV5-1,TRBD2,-,TGCGCCAGCAGCCCGGGACTAGCGGGGGGGCTAGATACGCAGTATTTT,CASSPGLAGGLDTQYF
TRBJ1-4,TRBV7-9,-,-,TGTGCCAGCAGCCAGGGGAGCCAGGGTGAAAAACTGTTTTTT,CASSQGSQGEKLFF
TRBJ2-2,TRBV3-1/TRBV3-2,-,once,TGTGCCAGCAGCCAAGGTTCCAGGGGGGTTAGCACCGGGGAGCTGTTTTTT,CASSQGSRGVSTGELFF
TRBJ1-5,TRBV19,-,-,TGTGCCAGTAGTCCCCCTGAAGGTGGGGCTAATCAGCCCCAGCATTTT,CASSPPEGGANQPQHF
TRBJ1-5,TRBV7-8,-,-,TGTGCCAGCAGCTTGGGTGAGGGAAGCAATCAGCCCCAGCATTTT,CASSLGEGSNQPQHF
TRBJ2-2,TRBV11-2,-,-,TGTGCCAGCAGCCCACCCCCTATTACCGGGGAGCTGTTTTTT,CASSPPPITGELFF
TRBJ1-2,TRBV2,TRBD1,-,TGTGCCAGCAGTACAGGGGTCTATGGCTACACCTTC,CASSTGVYGYTF
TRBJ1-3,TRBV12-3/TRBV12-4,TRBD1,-,TGTGCCAGCGGGACAGGGGCCGGAAACACCATATATTTT,CASGTGAGNTIYF
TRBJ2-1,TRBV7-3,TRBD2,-,TGTGCCAGCAGCTTTAAAGGCTCAGCGGGGGGGAACAATGAGCAGTTCTTC,CASSFKGSAGGNNEQFF
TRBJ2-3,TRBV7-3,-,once,TGTGCCAGCAGCTTCACAGGGCCAGATACGCAGTATTTT,CASSFTGPDTQYF
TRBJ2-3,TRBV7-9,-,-,TGTGCCAGCAGCTTAACACAGTCCACAGATACGCAGTATTTT,CASSLTQSTDTQYF
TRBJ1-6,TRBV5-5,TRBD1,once,TGTGCCAGCAGCTTGGTGCGGCAGGGGGCAGGGTCCTATAATTCACCCCTCCACTTT,CASSLVRQGAGSYNSPLHF
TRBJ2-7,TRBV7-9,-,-,TGTGCCAGCAGCCACAGGGCCTCCTACGAGCAGTACTTC,CASSHRASYEQYF
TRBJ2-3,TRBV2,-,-,TGTGCCAGCAGTGATGGGGCGGGGACTGTCACAGATACGCAGTATTTT,CASSDGAGTVTDTQYF
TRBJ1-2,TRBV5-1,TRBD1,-,TGCGCCAGCAGCTTCGGACAGGGAATACTTGGCTACACCTTC,CASSFGQGILGYTF
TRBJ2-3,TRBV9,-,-,TGTGCCAGCAGCGTAGTCGGGGACACAGATACGCAGTATTTT,CASSVVGDTDTQYF
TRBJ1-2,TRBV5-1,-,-,TGCGCCAGCAGCCCACTCGACCCGGGTCCGCGGGGCTACACCTTC,CASSPLDPGPRGYTF
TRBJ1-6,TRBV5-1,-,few,TGCGCCAGCAGCTGGAATCAGGGTTCACCCCTCCACTTT,CASSWNQGSPLHF
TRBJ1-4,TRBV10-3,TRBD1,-,TGTGCCATCAGTGGGAGCCCGACAGGGGGACTCTCAGAGGGGACTAGTGAAAAACTGTTTTTT,CAISGSPTGGLSEGTSEKLFF
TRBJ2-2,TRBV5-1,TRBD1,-,TGCGCATCTTCCGGGACAGGGGGCTTCGGGGAGCTGTTTTTT,CASSGTGGFGELFF
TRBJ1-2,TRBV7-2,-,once,TGTGCCAGCAGCTCCTGGACACGGGGGTCGATTGGCTACACCTTC,CASSSWTRGSIGYTF
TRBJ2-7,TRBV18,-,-,TGTGCCAGCTCCCCCTCGGGTAACGAGCAGTACTTC,CASSPSGNEQYF
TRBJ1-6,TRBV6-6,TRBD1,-,TGTGCCAGCAGTCCTCTCTTGGCAGGGGGAAGCCCCTATAATTCACCCCTCCACTTT,CASSPLLAGGSPYNSPLHF
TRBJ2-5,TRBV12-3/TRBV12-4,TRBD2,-,TGTGCCAGCAGCCACGTTCGGGAGGCCCAGTACTTC,CASSHVREAQYF
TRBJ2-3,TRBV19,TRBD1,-,TGTGCCAGTAGTCGACAGGGCGCAGATACGCAGTATTTT,CASSRQGADTQYF
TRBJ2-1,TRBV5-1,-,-,TGCGCCAGCAGCTTGGGGACAGACAATGAGCAGTTCTTC,CASSLGTDNEQFF
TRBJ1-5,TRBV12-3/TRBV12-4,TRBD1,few,TGTGCCAGCAGGGGTACAGGGGATCAGCCCCAGCATTTT,CASRGTGDQPQHF
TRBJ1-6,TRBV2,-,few,TGTGCCAGCAGTGGGGAGGACGGGGTTCTCTCCTATAATTCACCCCTCCACTTT,CASSGEDGVLSYNSPLHF
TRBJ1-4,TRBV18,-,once,TGTGCCAGCTCACCATGGGCTGGAGAAAAACTGTTTTTT,CASSPWAGEKLFF
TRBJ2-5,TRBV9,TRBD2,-,TGTGCCAGCAGCGCGACTGCGGGGGACCAAGAGACCCAGTACTTC,CASSATAGDQETQYF
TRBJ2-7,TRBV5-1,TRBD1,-,TGCGCCAGCAGCTCCGGGACAGGGGATGACGAGCAGTACTTC,CASSSGTGDDEQYF